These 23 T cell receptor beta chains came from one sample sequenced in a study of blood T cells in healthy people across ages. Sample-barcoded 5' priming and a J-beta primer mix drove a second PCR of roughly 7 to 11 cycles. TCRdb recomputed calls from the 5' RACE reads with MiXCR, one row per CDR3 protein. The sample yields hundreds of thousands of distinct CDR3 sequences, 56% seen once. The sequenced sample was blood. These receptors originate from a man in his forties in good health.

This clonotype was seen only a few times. The chain's CDR3 is CASSSGGAGTGELFF. The CDR3 nucleotides read TGTGCCAGCAGCTCAGGGGGCGCGGGCACCGGGGAGCTGTTTTTT. The rearrangement joins TRBV7-9 to TRBJ2-2; TRBD1 aligns across 8 bases. There are 15 residues in the CDR3. J was trimmed by 4 bases and V by 4 bases; bases with no gene match: 5. Per the germline V gene, CDR1 is SEHNR and CDR2 is FQNEAQ (reference sequence). Using reference TRBV7-9 and TRBJ2-2 for the parts outside the CDR3, the full variable domain is DTGVSQNPRHKITKRGQNVTFRCDPISEHNRLYWYRQTLGQGPEFLTYFQNEAQLEKSRLLSDRFSAERPKGSFSTLEIQRTEQGDSAMYLCASSSGGAGTGELFFGEGSRLTVL.

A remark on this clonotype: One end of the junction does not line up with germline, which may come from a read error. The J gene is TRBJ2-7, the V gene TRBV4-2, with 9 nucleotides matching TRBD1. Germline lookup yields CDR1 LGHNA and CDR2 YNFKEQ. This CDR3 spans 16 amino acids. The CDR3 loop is CTSSQEAGTGNYEQYF. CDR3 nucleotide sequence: TGTACCAGCAGCCAAGAAGCGGGGACAGGGAACTACGAGCAGTACTTC.

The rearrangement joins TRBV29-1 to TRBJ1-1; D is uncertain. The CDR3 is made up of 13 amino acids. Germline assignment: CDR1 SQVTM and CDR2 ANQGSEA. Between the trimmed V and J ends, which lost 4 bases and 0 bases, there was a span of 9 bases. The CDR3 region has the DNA TGCAGCGTTGCAACAGAAATGAACACTGAAGCTTTCTTT. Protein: CSVATEMNTEAFF.

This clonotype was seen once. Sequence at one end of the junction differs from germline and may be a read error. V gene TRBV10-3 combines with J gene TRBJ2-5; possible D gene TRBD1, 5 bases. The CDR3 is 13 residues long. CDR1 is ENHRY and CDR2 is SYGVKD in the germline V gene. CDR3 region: CATSDDRQETQYF. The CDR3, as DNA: TGTGCCACCAGTGACGACAGACAAGAGACCCAGTACTTC.

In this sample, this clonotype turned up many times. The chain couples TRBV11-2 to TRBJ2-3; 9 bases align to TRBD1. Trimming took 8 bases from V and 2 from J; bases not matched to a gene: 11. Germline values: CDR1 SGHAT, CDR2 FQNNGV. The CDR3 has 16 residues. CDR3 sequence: CASGTGTSLFTDTQYF. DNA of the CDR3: TGTGCCAGCGGGACAGGGACCTCACTTTTCACAGATACGCAGTATTTT.

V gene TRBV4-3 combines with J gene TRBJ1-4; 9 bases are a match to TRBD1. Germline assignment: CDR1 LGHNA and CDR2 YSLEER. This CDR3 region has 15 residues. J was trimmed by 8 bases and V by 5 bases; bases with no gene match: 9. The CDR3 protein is CASSAGQGKREKLFF. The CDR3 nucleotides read TGCGCCAGCAGCGCAGGACAGGGGAAAAGAGAAAAACTGTTTTTT.

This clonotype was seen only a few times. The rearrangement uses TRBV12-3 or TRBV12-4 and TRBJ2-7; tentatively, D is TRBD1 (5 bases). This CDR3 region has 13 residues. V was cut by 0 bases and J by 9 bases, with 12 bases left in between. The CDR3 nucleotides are TGTGCCAGCAGTTTAGCGTTTCTGGGGCCGCAGTACTTC. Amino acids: CASSLAFLGPQYF.

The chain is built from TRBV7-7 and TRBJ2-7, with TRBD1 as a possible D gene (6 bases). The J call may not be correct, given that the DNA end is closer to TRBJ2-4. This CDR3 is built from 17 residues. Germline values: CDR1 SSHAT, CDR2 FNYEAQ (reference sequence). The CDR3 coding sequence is TGTGCCAGCAGCTTATTGGGGGCCCTCACAGCCAAAAACATTCAGTACTTC. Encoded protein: CASSLLGALTAKNIQYF.

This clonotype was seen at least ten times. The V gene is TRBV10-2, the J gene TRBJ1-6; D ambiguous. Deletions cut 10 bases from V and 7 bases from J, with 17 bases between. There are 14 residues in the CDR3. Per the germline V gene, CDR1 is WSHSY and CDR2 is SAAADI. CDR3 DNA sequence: TGCGCCACCAAACAGAACAGTGACAATTCACCCCTCCACTTT. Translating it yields CATKQNSDNSPLHF.

CDR3 amino acids: CAISEPNLGGLETQYF. CDR3 nucleotide sequence: TGTGCCATCAGTGAGCCGAACTTGGGGGGCTTAGAGACCCAGTACTTC. The rearrangement joins TRBV10-3 to TRBJ2-5; perhaps D is TRBD1 or TRBD2 (6 bases each). The germline gives CDR1 ENHRY, CDR2 SYGVKD. The CDR3 length is 16 residues. The V gene lost 2 bases and the J gene lost 4 bases, with 17 bases spanning the gap.

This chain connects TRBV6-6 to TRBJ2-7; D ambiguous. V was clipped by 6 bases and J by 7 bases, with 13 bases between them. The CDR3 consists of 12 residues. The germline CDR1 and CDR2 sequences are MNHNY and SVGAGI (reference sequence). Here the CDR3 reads CASSPSLGEQYF. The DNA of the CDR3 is TGTGCCAGCAGCCCGTCTCTTGGGGAGCAGTACTTC.

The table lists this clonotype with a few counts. The CDR3 DNA reads as TGCAGCGTCGTTGGCCCGAACCTCCCAGATACGCAGTATTTT. It codes for CSVVGPNLPDTQYF. The V gene is TRBV29-1, the J gene TRBJ2-3; no reliable D call. Germline CDR1 reads SQVTM; CDR2 reads ANQGSEA. The CDR3 runs to 14 residues. Trimming took off 6 bases at V and 4 bases at J, with 17 bases between the two ends.

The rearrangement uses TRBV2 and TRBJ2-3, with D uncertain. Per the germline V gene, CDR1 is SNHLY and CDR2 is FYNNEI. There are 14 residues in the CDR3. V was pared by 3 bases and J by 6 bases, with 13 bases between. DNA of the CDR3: TGTGCCAGCAGTGACGGAAGGGCCCTTGATACGCAGTATTTT. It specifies CASSDGRALDTQYF.

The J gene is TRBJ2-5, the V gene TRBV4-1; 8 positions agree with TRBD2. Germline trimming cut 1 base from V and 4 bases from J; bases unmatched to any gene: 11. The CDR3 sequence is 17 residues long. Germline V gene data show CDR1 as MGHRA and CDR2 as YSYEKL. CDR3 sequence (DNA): TGCGCCAGCAGCCAAGGCCCCCAGCGGGAGTGGGGAGAGACCCAGTACTTC. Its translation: CASSQGPQREWGETQYF.

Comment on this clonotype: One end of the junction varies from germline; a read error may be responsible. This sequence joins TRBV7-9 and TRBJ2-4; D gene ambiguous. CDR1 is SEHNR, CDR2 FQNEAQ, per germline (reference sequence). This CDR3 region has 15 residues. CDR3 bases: TGTGCCAACAGCTTAATAAGACAAGCCCAAAACATTCAGTACTTC. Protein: CANSLIRQAQNIQYF.

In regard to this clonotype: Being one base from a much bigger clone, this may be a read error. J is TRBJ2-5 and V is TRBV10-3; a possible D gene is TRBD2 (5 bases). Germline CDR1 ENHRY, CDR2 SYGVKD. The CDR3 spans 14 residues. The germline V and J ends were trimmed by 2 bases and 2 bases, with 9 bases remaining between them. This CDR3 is CAISEAGSQETQYF. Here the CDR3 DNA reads TGTGCCATCAGTGAGGCGGGCTCTCAAGAGACCCAGTACTTC.

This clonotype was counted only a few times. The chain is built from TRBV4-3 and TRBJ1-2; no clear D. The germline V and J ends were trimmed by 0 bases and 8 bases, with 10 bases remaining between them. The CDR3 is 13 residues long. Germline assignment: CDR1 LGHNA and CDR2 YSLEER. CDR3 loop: CASSQDGAGGYTF. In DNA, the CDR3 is TGCGCCAGCAGCCAAGACGGAGCGGGAGGCTACACCTTC.

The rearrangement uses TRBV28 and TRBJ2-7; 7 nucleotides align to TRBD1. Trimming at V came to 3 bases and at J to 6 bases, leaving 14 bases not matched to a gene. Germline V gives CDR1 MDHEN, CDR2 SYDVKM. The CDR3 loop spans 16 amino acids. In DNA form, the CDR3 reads TGTGCCAGCAGTTTTGGGTCGGGACAGCCCTTGGCCGAGCAGTACTTC. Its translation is CASSFGSGQPLAEQYF.

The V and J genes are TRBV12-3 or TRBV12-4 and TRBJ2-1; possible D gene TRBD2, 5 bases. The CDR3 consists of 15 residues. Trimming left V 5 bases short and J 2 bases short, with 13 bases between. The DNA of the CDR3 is TGTGCCAGCAGTCAGTCTGGGAGTACCTACAATGAGCAGTTCTTC. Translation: CASSQSGSTYNEQFF.

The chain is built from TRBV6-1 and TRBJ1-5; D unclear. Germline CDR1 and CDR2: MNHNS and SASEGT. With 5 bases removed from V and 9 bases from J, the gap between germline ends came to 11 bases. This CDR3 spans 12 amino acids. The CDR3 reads CASSQDGRPQHF. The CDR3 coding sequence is TGTGCCAGCAGTCAGGACGGACGGCCCCAGCATTTT.

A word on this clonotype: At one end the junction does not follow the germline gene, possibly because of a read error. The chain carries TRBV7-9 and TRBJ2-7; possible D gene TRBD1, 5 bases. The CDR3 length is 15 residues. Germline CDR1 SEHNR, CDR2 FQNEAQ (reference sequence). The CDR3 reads CASSLVGVPSYEQNF. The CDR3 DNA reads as TGTGCCAGCAGCTTAGTAGGGGTCCCCTCCTACGAGCAGAACTTC.

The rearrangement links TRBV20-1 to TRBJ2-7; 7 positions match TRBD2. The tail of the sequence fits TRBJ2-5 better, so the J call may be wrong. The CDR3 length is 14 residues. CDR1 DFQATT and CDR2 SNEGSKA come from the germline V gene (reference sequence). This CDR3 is CSASRGRAGETQYF. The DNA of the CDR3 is TGCAGTGCTAGTCGTGGGAGGGCCGGAGAGACCCAGTACTTC.

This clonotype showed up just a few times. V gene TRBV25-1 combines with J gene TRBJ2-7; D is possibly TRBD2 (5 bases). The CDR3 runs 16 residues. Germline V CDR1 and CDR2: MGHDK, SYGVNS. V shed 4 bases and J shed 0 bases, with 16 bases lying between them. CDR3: CASSGSPRDPSYEQYF. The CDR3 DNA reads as TGTGCCAGCAGTGGATCTCCCCGGGATCCCTCCTACGAGCAGTACTTC.